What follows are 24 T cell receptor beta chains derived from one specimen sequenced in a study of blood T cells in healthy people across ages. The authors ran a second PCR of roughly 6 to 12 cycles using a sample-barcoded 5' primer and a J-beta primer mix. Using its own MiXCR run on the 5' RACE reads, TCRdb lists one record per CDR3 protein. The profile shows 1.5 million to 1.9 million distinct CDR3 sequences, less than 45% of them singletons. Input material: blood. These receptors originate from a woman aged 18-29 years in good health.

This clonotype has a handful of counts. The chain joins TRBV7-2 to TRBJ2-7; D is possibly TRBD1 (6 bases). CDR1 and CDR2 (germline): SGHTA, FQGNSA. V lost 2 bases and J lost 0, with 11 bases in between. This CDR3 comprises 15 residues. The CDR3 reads CASSLTYRASYEQYF. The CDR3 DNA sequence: TGTGCCAGCAGCTTAACGTACAGGGCCTCCTACGAGCAGTACTTC.

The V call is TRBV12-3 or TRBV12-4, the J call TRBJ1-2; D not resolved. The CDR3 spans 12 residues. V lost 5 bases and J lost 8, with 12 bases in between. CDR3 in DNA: TGTGCCAGCAGTGGTTTCGGTGGAGGCTACACCTTC. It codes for CASSGFGGGYTF.

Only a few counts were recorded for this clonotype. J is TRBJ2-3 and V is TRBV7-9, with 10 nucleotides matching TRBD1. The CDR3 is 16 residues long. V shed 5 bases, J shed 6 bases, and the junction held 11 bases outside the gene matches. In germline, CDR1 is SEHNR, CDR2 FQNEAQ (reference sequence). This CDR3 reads CASSPQGQGMVDTQYF. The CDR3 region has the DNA TGTGCCAGCAGCCCCCAGGGACAGGGGATGGTTGATACGCAGTATTTT.

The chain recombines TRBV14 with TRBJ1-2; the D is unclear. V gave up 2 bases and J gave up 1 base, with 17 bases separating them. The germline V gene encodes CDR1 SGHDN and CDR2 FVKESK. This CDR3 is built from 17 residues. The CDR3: CASSQRRVLLHNYGYTF. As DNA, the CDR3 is TGTGCCAGCAGCCAAAGGAGGGTGCTTCTCCATAACTATGGCTACACCTTC. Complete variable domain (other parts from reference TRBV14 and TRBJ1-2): EAGVTQFPSHSVIEKGQTVTLRCDPISGHDNLYWYRRVMGKEIKFLLHFVKESKQDESGMPNNRFLAERTGGTYSTLKVQPAELEDSGVYFCASSQRRVLLHNYGYTFGSGTRLTVV.

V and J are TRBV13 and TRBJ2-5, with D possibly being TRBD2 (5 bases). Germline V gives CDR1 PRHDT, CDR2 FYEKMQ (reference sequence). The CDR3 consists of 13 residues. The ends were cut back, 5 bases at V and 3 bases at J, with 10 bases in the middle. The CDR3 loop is CASSPGWEETQYF. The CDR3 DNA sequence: TGTGCCAGCAGCCCGGGATGGGAAGAGACCCAGTACTTC.

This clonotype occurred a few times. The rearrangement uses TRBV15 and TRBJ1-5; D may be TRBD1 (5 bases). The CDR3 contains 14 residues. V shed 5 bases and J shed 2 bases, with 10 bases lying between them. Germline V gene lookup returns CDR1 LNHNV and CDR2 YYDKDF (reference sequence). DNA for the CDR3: TGTGCCACCAGCCCGGGGGGACGCAATCAGCCCCAGCATTTT. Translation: CATSPGGRNQPQHF. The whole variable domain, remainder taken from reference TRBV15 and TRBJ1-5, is DAMVIQNPRYQVTQFGKPVTLSCSQTLNHNVMYWYQQKSSQAPKLLFHYYDKDFNNEADTPDNFQSRRPNTSFCFLDIRSPGLGDTAMYLCATSPGGRNQPQHFGDGTRLSIL.

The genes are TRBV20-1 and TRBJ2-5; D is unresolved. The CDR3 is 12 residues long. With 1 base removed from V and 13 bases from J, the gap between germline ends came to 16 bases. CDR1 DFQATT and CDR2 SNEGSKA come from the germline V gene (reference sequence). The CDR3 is CSARGLANHAYF. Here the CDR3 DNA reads TGCAGTGCTAGAGGTCTTGCTAATCACGCGTACTTC.

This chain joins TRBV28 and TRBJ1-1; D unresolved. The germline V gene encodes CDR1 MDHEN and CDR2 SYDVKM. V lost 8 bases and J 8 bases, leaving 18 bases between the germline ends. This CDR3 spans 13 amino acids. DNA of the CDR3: TGTGCCAGCCGTATGATTCTTTTTGAGGAAGCTTTCTTT. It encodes CASRMILFEEAFF.

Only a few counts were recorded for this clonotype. CDR3 bases: TGCGCCAGCAGCTTGGACCAGATGAACACTGAAGCTTTCTTT. This codes for CASSLDQMNTEAFF. The chain has TRBV5-1 and TRBJ1-1; D is unresolved. The CDR3 contains 14 residues. V lost 0 bases to trimming and J lost 0 bases, with 6 bases between them. CDR1 is SGHRS, CDR2 YFSETQ, per germline.

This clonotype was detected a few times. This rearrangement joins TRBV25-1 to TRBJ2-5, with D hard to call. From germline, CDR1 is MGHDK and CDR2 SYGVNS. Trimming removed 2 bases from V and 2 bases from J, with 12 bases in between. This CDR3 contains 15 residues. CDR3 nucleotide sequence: TGTGCCAGCAGTGAAAGGGTTTTACAGCAAGAGACCCAGTACTTC. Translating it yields CASSERVLQQETQYF.

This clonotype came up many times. Here the CDR3 DNA reads TGCGCCAGCAGCGCGCAAACAGATACGCAGTATTTT. This encodes CASSAQTDTQYF. V is TRBV5-1 and J is TRBJ2-3; D remains ambiguous. There are 12 residues in the CDR3. CDR1 is SGHRS and CDR2 is YFSETQ in the germline V gene. V gave up 4 bases and J gave up 3 bases, with 6 bases separating them.

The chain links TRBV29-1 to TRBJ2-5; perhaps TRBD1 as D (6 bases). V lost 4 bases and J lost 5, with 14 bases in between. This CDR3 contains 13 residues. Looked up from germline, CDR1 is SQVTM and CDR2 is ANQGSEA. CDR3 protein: CSVATGLGETQYF. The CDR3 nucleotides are TGCAGCGTTGCCACAGGGTTAGGGGAGACCCAGTACTTC.

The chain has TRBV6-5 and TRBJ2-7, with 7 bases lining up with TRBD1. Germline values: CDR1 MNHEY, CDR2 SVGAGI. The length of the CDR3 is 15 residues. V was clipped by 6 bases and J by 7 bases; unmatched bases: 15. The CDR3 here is CASSRTRDRDNEQYF. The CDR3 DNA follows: TGTGCCAGCAGCCGAACACGCGACAGGGACAATGAGCAGTACTTC.

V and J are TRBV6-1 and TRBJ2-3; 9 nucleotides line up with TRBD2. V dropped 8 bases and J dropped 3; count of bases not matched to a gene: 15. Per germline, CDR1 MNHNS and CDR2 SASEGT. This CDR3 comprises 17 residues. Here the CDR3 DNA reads TGTGCCAGCGCCTCTATGGGGCGGGGGGGATTAACAGATACGCAGTATTTT. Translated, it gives CASASMGRGGLTDTQYF.

In nucleotides, the CDR3 is TGTGCCAGCAGTGTCTCCGGGAGAGAGACCCAGTACTTC. Translating it yields CASSVSGRETQYF. The rearrangement joins TRBV12-3 or TRBV12-4 to TRBJ2-7; possibly TRBD2 for D (6 bases). Matching the DNA end better, TRBJ2-5 makes the J call doubtful. The CDR3 loop spans 13 amino acids.

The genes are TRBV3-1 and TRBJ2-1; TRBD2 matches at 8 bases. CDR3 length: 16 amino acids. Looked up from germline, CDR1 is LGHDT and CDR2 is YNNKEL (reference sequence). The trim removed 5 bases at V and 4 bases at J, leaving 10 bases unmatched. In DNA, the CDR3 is TGTGCCAGCAGCGGCGGGGGTAGCGGGATATACAATGAGCAGTTCTTC. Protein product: CASSGGGSGIYNEQFF.

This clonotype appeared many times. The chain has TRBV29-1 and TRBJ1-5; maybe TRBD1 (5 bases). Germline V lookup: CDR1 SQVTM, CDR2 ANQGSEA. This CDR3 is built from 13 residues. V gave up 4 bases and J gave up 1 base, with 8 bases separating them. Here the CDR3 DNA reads TGCAGCGTTGCTACAGGCAGCAATCAGCCCCAGCATTTT. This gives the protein CSVATGSNQPQHF.

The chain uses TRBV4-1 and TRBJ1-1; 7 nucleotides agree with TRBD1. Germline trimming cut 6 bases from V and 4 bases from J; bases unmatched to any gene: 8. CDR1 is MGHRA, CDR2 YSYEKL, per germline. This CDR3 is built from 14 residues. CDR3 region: CASRPTGRGTEAFF. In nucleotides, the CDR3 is TGCGCCAGCAGACCGACAGGGCGAGGCACTGAAGCTTTCTTT.

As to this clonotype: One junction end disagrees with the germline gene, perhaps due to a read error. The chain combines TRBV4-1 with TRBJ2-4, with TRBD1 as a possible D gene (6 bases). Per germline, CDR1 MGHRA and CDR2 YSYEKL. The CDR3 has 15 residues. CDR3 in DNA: TGCGCCAGCAGCCAACTCGCAGGGGTCGAAAACATTCAGTGCTTC. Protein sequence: CASSQLAGVENIQCF.

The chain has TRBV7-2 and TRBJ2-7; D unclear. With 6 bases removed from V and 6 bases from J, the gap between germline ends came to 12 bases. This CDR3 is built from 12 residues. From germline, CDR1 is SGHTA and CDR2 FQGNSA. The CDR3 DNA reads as TGTGCCAGCAGACCAGCGAGTTCCGAGCAGTACTTC. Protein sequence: CASRPASSEQYF. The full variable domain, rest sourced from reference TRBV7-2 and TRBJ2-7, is GAGVSQSPSNKVTEKGKDVELRCDPISGHTALYWYRQSLGQGLEFLIYFQGNSAPDKSGLPSDRFSAERTGGSVSTLTIQRTQQEDSAVYLCASRPASSEQYFGPGTRLTVT.

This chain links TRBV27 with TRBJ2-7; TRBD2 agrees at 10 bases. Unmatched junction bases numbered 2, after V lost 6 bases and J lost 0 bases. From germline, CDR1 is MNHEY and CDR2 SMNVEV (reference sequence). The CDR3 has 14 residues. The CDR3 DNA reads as TGTGCCAGCAGAGGACTAGCGGCCTCCTACGAGCAGTACTTC. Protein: CASRGLAASYEQYF.

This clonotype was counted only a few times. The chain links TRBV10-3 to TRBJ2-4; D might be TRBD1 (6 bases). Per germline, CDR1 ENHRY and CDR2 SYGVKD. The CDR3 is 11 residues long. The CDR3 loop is CALGIRQEQYF. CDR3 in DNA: TGTGCTTTGGGGATCCGACAGGAGCAGTACTTC.

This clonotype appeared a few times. The CDR3 bases are TGCGCCAGCAGCCAAGAATACGAGGGGAGGGGCGGCTACACCTTC. As protein: CASSQEYEGRGGYTF. The genes are TRBV4-3 and TRBJ1-2; weak D call: TRBD1 (5 bases). The V and J ends lost 0 bases and 8 bases respectively, with 16 bases between them. Germline CDR1 LGHNA, CDR2 YSLEER. CDR3 size: 15 residues.

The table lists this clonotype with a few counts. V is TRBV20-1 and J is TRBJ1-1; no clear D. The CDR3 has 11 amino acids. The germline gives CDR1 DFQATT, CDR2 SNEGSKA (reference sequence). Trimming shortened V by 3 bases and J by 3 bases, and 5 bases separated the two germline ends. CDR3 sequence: CSARFDTEAFF. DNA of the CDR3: TGCAGTGCTAGGTTCGACACTGAAGCTTTCTTT.